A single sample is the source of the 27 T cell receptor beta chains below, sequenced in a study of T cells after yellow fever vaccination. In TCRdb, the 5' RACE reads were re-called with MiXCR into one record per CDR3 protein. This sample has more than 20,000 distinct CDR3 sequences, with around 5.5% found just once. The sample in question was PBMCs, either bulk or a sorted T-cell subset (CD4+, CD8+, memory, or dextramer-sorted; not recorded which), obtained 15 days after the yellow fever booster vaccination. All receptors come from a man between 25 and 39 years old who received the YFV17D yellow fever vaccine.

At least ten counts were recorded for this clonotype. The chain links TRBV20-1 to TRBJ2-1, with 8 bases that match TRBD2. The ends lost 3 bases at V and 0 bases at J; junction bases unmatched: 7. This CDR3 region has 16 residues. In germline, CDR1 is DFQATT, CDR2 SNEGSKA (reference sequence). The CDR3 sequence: CSASAAGVLSYNEQFF. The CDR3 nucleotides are TGCAGTGCTAGCGCAGCGGGAGTACTCTCCTACAATGAGCAGTTCTTC.

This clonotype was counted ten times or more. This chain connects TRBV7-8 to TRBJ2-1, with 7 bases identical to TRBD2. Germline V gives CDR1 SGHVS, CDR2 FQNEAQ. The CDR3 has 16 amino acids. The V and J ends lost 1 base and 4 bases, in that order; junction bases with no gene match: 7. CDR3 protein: CASSLVGSGQYNEQFF. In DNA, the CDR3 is TGTGCCAGCAGCTTAGTTGGTAGCGGGCAATACAATGAGCAGTTCTTC.

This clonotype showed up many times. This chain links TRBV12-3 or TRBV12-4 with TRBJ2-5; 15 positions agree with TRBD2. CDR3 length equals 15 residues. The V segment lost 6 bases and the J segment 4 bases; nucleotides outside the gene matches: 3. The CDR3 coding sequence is TGTGCCAGCAGACCGGGACTAGCGGGAGGAGAGACCCAGTACTTC. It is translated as CASRPGLAGGETQYF.

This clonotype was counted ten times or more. CDR3 loop: CASSPQRETQYF. DNA for the CDR3: TGTGCCAGCTCACCCCAGAGAGAGACCCAGTACTTC. The chain links TRBV18 to TRBJ2-5; unclear D gene. The germline V gene encodes CDR1 KGHSH and CDR2 LQKENI. This CDR3 has 12 amino acids. V lost 3 bases, J lost 4 bases, and 6 bases lay in between.

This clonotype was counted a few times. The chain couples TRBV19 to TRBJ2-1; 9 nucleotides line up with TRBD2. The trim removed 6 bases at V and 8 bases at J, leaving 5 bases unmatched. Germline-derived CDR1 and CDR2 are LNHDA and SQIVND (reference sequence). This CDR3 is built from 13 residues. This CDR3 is CASRVSGSYEQFF. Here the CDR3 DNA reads TGTGCCAGTAGAGTTAGCGGGAGTTATGAGCAGTTCTTC.

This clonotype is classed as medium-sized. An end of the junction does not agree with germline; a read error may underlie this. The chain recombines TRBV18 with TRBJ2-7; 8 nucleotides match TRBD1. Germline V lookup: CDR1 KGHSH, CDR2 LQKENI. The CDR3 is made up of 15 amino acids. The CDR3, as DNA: TGTGCCAGCTCCCCACAGACAGGGGACCACTACGAGCAGTACTTC. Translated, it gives CASSPQTGDHYEQYF.

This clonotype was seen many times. The CDR3 DNA follows: TGCGCCAGCGAAGGGGTCACCGGGGAGCTGTTTTTT. Translated: CASEGVTGELFF. The V and J genes are TRBV10-2 and TRBJ2-2; a possible D gene is TRBD1 (5 bases). V was trimmed by 8 bases and J by 4 bases, leaving 8 bases between them. Germline CDR1 reads WSHSY; CDR2 reads SAAADI. The CDR3 sequence is 12 residues long.

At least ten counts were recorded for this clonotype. CDR3 protein: CASSLEVAGRAKNIQYF. The CDR3 coding sequence is TGCGCCAGCAGCTTGGAGGTAGCGGGAAGGGCCAAAAACATTCAGTACTTC. J is TRBJ2-4 and V is TRBV5-1; 8 bases align to TRBD2. CDR1 and CDR2 from the germline V gene are SGHRS and YFSETQ. J lost 1 base, V lost 0 bases, and 6 bases had no gene match. This CDR3 region has 17 residues.

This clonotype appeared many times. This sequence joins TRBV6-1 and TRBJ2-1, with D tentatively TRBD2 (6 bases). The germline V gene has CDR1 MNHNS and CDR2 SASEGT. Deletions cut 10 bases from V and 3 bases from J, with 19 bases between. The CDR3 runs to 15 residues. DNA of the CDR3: TGTGCCACAGCAACGGGGGTGGGGTACTACAATGAGCAGTTCTTC. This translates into CATATGVGYYNEQFF.

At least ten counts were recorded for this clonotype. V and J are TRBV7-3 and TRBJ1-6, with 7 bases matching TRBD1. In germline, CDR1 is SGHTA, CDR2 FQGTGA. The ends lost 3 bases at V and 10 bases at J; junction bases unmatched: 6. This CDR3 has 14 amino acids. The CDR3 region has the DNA TGTGCCAGCAGCTTGGGTCCAGGGGGGTCACCCCTCCACTTT. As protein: CASSLGPGGSPLHF. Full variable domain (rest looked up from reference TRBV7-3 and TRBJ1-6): GAGVSQTPSNKVTEKGKYVELRCDPISGHTALYWYRQSLGQGPEFLIYFQGTGAADDSGLPNDRFFAVRPEGSVSTLKIQRTERGDSAVYLCASSLGPGGSPLHFGNGTRLTVT.

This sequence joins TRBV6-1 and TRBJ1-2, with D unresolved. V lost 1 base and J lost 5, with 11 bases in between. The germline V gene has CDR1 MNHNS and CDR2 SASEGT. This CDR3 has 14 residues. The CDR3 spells CASSEGTRLYGYTF. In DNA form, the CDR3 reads TGTGCCAGCAGTGAAGGGACGCGGCTGTATGGCTACACCTTC.

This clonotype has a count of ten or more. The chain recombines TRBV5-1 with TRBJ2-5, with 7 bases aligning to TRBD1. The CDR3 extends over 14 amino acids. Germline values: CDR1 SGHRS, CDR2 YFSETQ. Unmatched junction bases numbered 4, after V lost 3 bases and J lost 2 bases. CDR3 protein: CASSWQGQQETQYF. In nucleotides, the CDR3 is TGCGCCAGCAGCTGGCAGGGACAGCAAGAGACCCAGTACTTC.

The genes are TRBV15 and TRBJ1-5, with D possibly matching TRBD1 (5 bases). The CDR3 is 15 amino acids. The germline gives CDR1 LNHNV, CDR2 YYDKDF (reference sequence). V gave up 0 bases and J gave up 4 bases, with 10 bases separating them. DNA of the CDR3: TGTGCCACCAGCAGAGATCCCGGGGGAAATCAGCCCCAGCATTTT. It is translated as CATSRDPGGNQPQHF. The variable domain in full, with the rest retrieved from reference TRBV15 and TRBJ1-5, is DAMVIQNPRYQVTQFGKPVTLSCSQTLNHNVMYWYQQKSSQAPKLLFHYYDKDFNNEADTPDNFQSRRPNTSFCFLDIRSPGLGDTAMYLCATSRDPGGNQPQHFGDGTRLSIL.

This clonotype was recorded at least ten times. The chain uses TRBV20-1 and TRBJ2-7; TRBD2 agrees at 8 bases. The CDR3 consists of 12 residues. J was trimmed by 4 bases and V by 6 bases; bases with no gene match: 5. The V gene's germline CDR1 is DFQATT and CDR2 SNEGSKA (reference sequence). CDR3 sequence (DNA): TGCAGTGCCCTCGGGGGGGGATACGAGCAGTACTTC. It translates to CSALGGGYEQYF.

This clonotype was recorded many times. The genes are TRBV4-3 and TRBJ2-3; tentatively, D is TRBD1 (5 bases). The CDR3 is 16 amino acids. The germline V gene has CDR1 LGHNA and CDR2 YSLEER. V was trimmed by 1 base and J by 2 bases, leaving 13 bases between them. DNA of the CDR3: TGCGCCAGCAGCCAAGCGCAGGGCCGGTTCACAGATACGCAGTATTTT. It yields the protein CASSQAQGRFTDTQYF.

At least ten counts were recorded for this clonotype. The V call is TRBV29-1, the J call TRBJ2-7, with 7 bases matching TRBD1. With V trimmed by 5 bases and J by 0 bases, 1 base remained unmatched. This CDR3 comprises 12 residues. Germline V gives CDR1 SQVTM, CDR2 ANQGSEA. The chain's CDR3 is CSVRQGSYEQYF. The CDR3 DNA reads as TGCAGCGTTCGACAGGGCTCCTACGAGCAGTACTTC.

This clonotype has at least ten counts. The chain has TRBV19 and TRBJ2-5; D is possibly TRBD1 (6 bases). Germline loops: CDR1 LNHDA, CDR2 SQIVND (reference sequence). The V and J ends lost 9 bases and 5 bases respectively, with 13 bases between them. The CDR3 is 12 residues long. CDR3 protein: CASRQAGETQYF. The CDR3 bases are TGTGCCAGCCGACAGGCCGGGGAGACCCAGTACTTC.

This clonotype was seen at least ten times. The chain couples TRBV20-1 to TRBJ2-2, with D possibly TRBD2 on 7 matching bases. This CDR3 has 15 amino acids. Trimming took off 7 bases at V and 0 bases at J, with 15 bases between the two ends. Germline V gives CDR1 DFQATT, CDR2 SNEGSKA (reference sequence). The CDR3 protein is CSVPIGGPNTGELFF. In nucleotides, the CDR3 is TGCAGTGTACCCATCGGGGGGCCGAACACCGGGGAGCTGTTTTTT.

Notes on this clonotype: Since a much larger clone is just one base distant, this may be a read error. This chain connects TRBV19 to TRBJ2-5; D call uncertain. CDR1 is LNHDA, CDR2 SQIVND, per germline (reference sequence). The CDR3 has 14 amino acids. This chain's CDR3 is CASSKAISQETEYF. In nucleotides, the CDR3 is TGTGCCAGTAGTAAGGCAATTTCCCAAGAGACCGAGTACTTC.

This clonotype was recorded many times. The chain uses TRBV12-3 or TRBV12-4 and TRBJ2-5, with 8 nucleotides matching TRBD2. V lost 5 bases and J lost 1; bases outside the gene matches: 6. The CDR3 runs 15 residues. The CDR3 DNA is TGTGCCAGCAGTCTCTTTCGGGGGGGCCAAGAGACCCAGTACTTC. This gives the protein CASSLFRGGQETQYF.

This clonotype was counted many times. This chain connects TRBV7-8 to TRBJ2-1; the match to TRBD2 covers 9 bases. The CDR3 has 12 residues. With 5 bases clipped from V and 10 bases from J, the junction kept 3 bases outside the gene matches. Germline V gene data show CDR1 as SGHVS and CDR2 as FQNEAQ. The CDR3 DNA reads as TGTGCCAGCAGCGCAGGACTAGCGGAGCAGTTCTTC. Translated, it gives CASSAGLAEQFF.

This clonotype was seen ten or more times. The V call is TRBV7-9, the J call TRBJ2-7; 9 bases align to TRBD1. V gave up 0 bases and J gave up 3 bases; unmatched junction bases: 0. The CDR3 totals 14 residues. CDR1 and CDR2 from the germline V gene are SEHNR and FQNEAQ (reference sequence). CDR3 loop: CASSLAGQGYEQYF. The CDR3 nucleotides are TGTGCCAGCAGCTTAGCGGGACAGGGCTACGAGCAGTACTTC.

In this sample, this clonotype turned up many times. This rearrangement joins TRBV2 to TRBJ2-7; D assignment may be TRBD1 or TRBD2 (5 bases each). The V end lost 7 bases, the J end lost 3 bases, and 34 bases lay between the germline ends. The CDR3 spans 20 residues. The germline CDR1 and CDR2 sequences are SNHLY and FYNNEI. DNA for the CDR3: TGTGCCAGCACTCAATGGCCCGGAGCGTTAGCCGGGACGGCGAACTACGAGCAGTACTTC. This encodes CASTQWPGALAGTANYEQYF.

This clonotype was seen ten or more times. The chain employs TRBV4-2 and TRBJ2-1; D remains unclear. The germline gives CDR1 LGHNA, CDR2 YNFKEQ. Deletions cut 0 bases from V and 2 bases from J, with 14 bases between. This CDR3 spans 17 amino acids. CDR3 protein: CASSQEGSATTYNEQFF. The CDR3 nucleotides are TGTGCCAGCAGCCAAGAAGGTTCCGCCACAACCTACAATGAGCAGTTCTTC.

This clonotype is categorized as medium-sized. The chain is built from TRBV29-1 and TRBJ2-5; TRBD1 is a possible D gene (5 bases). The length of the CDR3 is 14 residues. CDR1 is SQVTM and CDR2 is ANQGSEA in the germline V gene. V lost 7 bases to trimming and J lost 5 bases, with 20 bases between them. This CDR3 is CSAKLGTRVETQYF. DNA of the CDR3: TGCAGCGCCAAGCTTGGCACCAGGGTGGAGACCCAGTACTTC.

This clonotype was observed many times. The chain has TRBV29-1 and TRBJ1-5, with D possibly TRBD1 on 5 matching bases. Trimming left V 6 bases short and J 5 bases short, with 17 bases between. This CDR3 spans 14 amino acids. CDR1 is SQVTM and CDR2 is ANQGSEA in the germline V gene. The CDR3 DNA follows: TGCAGCGTGACCGGGACCGGTACCGATCAGCCCCAGCATTTT. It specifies CSVTGTGTDQPQHF.

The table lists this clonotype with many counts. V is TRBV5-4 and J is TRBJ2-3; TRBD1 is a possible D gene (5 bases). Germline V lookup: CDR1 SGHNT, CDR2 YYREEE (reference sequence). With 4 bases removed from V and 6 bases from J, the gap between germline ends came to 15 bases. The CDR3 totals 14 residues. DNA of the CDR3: TGTGCCAGCAGCACCCAGGGTGGCCCCGATACGCAGTATTTT. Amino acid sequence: CASSTQGGPDTQYF.